The present T cell receptor beta chain was sequenced within a study of technical replicates of blood from a few donors. There are 15 residues in the CDR3. Trimming cost V 5 bases and J 2 bases; bases outside gene matches: 2. CDR1 is SEHNR, CDR2 FQNEAQ, per germline (reference sequence). Sequencing was performed with immunoSEQ multiplex PCR; in TCRdb, only in-frame clones are kept and a portion is missing. The sample has tens of thousands of clones, 90% to 95% seen once. The clonotype was recovered from a human donor in good health. The V call is TRBV7-9, the J call TRBJ1-6, with 8 bases aligning to TRBD1. Material for sequencing was T cells isolated from PBMCs. CDR3 protein: CASSRTGTYNSPLHF. The CDR3 region has the DNA TGTGCCAGCAGCAGGACAGGGACCTATAATTCACCCCTCCACTTT.